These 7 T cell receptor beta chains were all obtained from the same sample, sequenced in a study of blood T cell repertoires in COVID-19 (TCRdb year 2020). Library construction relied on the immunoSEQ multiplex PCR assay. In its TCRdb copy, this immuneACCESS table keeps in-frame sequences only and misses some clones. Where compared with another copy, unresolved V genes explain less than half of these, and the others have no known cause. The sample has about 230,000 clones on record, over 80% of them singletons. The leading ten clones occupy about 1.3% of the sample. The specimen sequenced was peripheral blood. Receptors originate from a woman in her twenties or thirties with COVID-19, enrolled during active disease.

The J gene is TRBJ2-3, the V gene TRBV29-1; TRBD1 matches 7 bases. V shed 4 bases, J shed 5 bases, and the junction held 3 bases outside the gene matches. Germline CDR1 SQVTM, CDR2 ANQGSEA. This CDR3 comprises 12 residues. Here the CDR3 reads CSVARGQDTQYF. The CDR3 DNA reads TGCAGCGTTGCGAGGGGGCAAGATACGCAGTATTTT.

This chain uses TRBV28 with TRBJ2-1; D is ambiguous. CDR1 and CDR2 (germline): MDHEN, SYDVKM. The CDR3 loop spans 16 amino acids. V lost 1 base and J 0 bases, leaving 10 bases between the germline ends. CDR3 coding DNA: TGTGCCAGCAGTTTATCATTGAAGAGCTCCTACAATGAGCAGTTCTTC. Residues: CASSLSLKSSYNEQFF.

The CDR3 DNA follows: TGTGCCAGCCACCTCACCGGTCAGGCGAAAGCTGAAGCTTTCTTT. It translates to CASHLTGQAKAEAFF. V usage is TRBV2 and J usage is TRBJ1-1; D remains ambiguous. The CDR3 is made up of 15 amino acids. Germline lookup yields CDR1 SNHLY and CDR2 FYNNEI. V shed 8 bases and J shed 6 bases, with 22 bases lying between them.

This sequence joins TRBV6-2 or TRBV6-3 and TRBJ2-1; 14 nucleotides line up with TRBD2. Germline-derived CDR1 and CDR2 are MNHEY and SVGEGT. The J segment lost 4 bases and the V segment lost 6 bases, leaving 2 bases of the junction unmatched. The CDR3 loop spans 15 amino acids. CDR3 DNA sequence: TGTGCCAGCAGCTGGACTAGCGGGAGGTACAATGAGCAGTTCTTC. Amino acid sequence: CASSWTSGRYNEQFF.

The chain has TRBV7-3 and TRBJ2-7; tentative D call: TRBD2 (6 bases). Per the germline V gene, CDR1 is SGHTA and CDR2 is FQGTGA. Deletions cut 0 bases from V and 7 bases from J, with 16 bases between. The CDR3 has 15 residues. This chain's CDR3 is CASSLTGTVVGEQYF. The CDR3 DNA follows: TGTGCCAGCAGCTTAACCGGGACTGTCGTCGGGGAGCAGTACTTC.

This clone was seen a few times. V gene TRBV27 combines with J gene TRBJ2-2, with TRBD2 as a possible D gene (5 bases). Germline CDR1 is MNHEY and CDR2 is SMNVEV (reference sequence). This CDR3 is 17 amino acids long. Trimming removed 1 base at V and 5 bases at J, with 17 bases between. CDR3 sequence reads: CASSLFSAGGRTGELFF. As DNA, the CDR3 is TGTGCCAGCAGTTTATTTTCCGCGGGTGGTCGGACCGGGGAGCTGTTTTTT.

The CDR3 nucleotides are TGTGCCAGCAGCCCCCAGGGGGCCGCAGATACGCAGTATTTT. Protein product: CASSPQGAADTQYF. This chain uses TRBV7-3 with TRBJ2-3; TRBD1 aligns across 8 bases. The CDR3 covers 14 residues. Germline V gives CDR1 SGHTA, CDR2 FQGTGA. With 5 bases clipped from V and 4 bases from J, the junction kept 5 bases outside the gene matches.